The 10 T cell receptor beta chains listed next were all sequenced from one sample in a study of radiation and T cells in renal cell carcinoma. Some clones are missing from TCRdb's copy, which holds only in-frame ones; the method was immunoSEQ multiplex PCR. The sample lists about 18,000 clones, roughly three fifths occurring once. Treatment indicated: treatment-naive control, cytoreductive nephrectomy. The input for sequencing was tumor tissue, taken from a patient whose treatment was nephrectomy without radiotherapy. The source is a man in his forties or fifties with renal cell carcinoma.

This clone was seen once. The rearrangement uses TRBV19 and TRBJ2-7; D is undetermined. Trimming removed 3 bases at V and 1 base at J, with 16 bases between. Germline-derived CDR1 and CDR2 are LNHDA and SQIVND (reference sequence). This CDR3 spans 16 amino acids. CDR3 coding DNA: TGTGCCAGTAGTATTCGTGGGCAGCCGGAATCCTACGAGCAGTACTTC. Its translation: CASSIRGQPESYEQYF.

This clone came up once. This chain uses TRBV5-8 with TRBJ1-1, with 7 bases that match TRBD1. This CDR3 has 15 residues. Trimming cost V 4 bases and J 6 bases; bases outside gene matches: 12. Germline V CDR1 and CDR2: SGHTS, YDEGEE. DNA of the CDR3: TGTGCCAGCAGCCCCCTCGTTGACAGGGCCCCTGAAGCTTTCTTT. Translating gives CASSPLVDRAPEAFF.

This clone occurred a few times. V gene TRBV4-1 combines with J gene TRBJ1-5, with a weak D call TRBD1 (5 bases). The CDR3 is 15 residues long. V dropped 3 bases and J dropped 1 base, with 10 bases sitting between them. Germline-derived CDR1 and CDR2 are MGHRA and YSYEKL. In DNA, the CDR3 is TGCGCCAGCAGCCATGGGGACGGGAGCAATCAGCCCCAGCATTTT. Protein: CASSHGDGSNQPQHF.

The chain combines TRBV7-2 with TRBJ2-1, with 13 bases that match TRBD2. J gave up 5 bases and V 6 bases, and 7 bases lay outside the gene matches. The germline CDR1 and CDR2 sequences are SGHTA and FQGNSA. The CDR3 sequence is 16 residues long. CDR3 amino acids: CASRPAGLAGNNEQFF. The CDR3 region has the DNA TGTGCCAGCAGACCGGCGGGACTAGCGGGAAACAATGAGCAGTTCTTC. The whole variable domain, filled in from reference TRBV7-2 and TRBJ2-1, reads GAGVSQSPSNKVTEKGKDVELRCDPISGHTALYWYRQSLGQGLEFLIYFQGNSAPDKSGLPSDRFSAERTGGSVSTLTIQRTQQEDSAVYLCASRPAGLAGNNEQFFGPGTRLTVL.

This clone qualifies as medium-sized. This chain connects TRBV28 to TRBJ2-3; D might be TRBD1 or TRBD2, each matching 5 bases. Deletions cut 3 bases from V and 5 bases from J, with 18 bases between. Looked up from germline, CDR1 is MDHEN and CDR2 is SYDVKM. The CDR3 consists of 16 residues. The CDR3: CASSLRGFGSKDTQYF. DNA of the CDR3: TGTGCCAGCAGTTTGAGGGGATTTGGTAGTAAAGATACGCAGTATTTT.

V usage is TRBV4-1 and J usage is TRBJ2-3; a weak D match, TRBD2 (5 bases). The CDR3 extends over 15 amino acids. Trimming took 1 base from V and 0 from J, leaving 8 bases between them. In germline, CDR1 is MGHRA, CDR2 YSYEKL. The CDR3 here is CASSQVRGSTDTQYF. In DNA, the CDR3 is TGCGCCAGCAGCCAAGTACGGGGAAGCACAGATACGCAGTATTTT.

The chain has TRBV4-2 and TRBJ1-2; TRBD1 matches at 8 bases. The CDR3 is 14 residues long. Losses at the gene ends were 6 bases for V and 1 base for J; bases not matched to a gene: 4. In germline, CDR1 is LGHNA, CDR2 YNFKEQ. The CDR3 region has the DNA TGTGCCAGCAGTTCAGGGGGCCGTAACTATGGCTACACCTTC. Residues: CASSSGGRNYGYTF.

The J gene is TRBJ1-4, the V gene TRBV9, with D possibly TRBD1 on 5 matching bases. The V gene lost 3 bases and the J gene lost 2 bases, with 11 bases spanning the gap. CDR3 length equals 15 residues. Germline V gives CDR1 SGDLS, CDR2 YYNGEE. CDR3 in DNA: TGTGCCAGCAGCGAGGGGCTGGGCACTAATGAAAAACTGTTTTTT. Protein sequence: CASSEGLGTNEKLFF.

The J gene is TRBJ1-4, the V gene TRBV7-2; 7 bases fit TRBD1. CDR1 and CDR2 (germline): SGHTA, FQGNSA. The CDR3 sequence is 12 residues long. With V trimmed by 6 bases and J by 8 bases, 3 bases remained unmatched. DNA for the CDR3: TGTGCCAGCAGTCCACAGGGGGAAAAACTGTTTTTT. It encodes CASSPQGEKLFF.

CDR3 sequence (DNA): TGTGCCAGCAGTGAACTGGAGAACACTGAAGCTTTCTTT. Translation: CASSELENTEAFF. V usage is TRBV2 and J usage is TRBJ1-1; D not certain. V was pared by 2 bases and J by 1 base, with 5 bases between. Germline assignment: CDR1 SNHLY and CDR2 FYNNEI. The CDR3 is made up of 13 amino acids.